The rows below give T cell receptor beta chains drawn from one sample of a study of T cell clonotyping in hematopoietic cell transplantation. Sequencing used immunoSEQ multiplex PCR; TCRdb keeps in-frame clones, though not all of them. The repertoire holds some 40,000 clones, around 95% seen once, with around 0.81% in the top ten. The material sequenced was peripheral blood mononuclear cells. The receptor set was obtained from a woman between 45 and 65 years old in good health. Some clones in this sample may be carry-over from other donors' samples. CDR3s include the opening cysteine and the closing phenylalanine or tryptophan. A D gene is named only where the DNA matches it firmly. Part of the rows lack a size; the others show once, few, many or a class for expanded clones.

j_call d_call clone_size v_call cdr3_aa cdr3_nt
TRBJ2-1 NA NA TRBV19 CASSESPWDTYNEQFF TGTGCCAGTAGTGAGTCCCCGTGGGACACTTACAATGAGCAGTTCTTC
TRBJ2-1 NA once TRBV5-1 CASSLAGDSSSYNEQFF TGCGCCAGCAGCTTGGCCGGGGACTCTAGCTCCTACAATGAGCAGTTCTTC
TRBJ2-2 NA NA TRBV5-1 CASSEDSTTGELFF TGCGCCAGCAGCGAGGACAGTACAACCGGGGAGCTGTTTTTT
TRBJ1-2 TRBD1 NA TRBV15 CATSRGQGVNGYTF TGTGCCACCAGCAGGGGACAGGGGGTAAATGGCTACACCTTC
TRBJ2-2 NA NA TRBV6-5 CASSYSNPSTGELFF TGTGCCAGCAGTTACTCGAACCCATCTACCGGGGAGCTGTTTTTT
TRBJ2-3 TRBD1 NA TRBV9 CASSVGQGIDLGDTQYF TGTGCCAGCAGCGTAGGACAGGGTATAGACTTAGGAGATACGCAGTATTTT
TRBJ1-2 TRBD1 once TRBV7-9 CASRSTGEQGYGYTF TGTGCCAGCAGGTCTACAGGGGAACAAGGGTATGGCTACACCTTC
TRBJ2-1 NA once TRBV19 CASLVPGSLFEQFF TGTGCCAGCTTAGTACCGGGAAGTCTTTTTGAGCAGTTCTTC
TRBJ1-5 NA NA TRBV7-2 CASSLAGRQPQHF TGTGCCAGCAGCTTAGCCGGGAGGCAGCCCCAGCATTTT
TRBJ1-6 NA few TRBV28 CASSSGITRSNSPLHF TGTGCCAGCAGTTCGGGGATCACACGTTCTAATTCACCCCTCCACTTT
TRBJ1-1 TRBD1 NA TRBV19 CASSTQGRANTEAFF TGTGCCAGTAGTACACAGGGGAGAGCGAACACTGAAGCTTTCTTT
TRBJ2-1 NA NA TRBV4-3 CASSQEGGGSYNEQFF TGCGCCAGCAGCCAAGAAGGGGGGGGTTCCTACAATGAGCAGTTCTTC
TRBJ2-7 NA NA TRBV2 CASRGGGYSYEQYF TGTGCCAGCAGAGGCGGGGGCTACTCCTACGAGCAGTACTTC
TRBJ2-1 TRBD1 NA TRBV29-1 CSALRQGNEQFF TGCAGCGCATTACGACAGGGGAATGAGCAGTTCTTC
TRBJ1-2 NA NA TRBV28 CASSLQTYGYTF TGTGCCAGCAGTTTACAGACCTATGGCTACACCTTC
TRBJ1-1 TRBD1 once TRBV19 CASSWDRAITEAFF TGTGCCAGTAGTTGGGACAGGGCGATCACTGAAGCTTTCTTT
TRBJ2-7 NA NA TRBV7-2 CASSLGQAREQYF TGTGCCAGCAGCTTAGGACAGGCAAGGGAGCAGTACTTC
TRBJ1-4 TRBD1 once TRBV4-3 CASSQGTGHTTNEKLFF TGCGCCAGCAGCCAAGGGACAGGACACACAACTAATGAAAAACTGTTTTTT
TRBJ2-3 TRBD2 NA TRBV11-2 CASSFGTSGGGTQYF TGTGCCAGCAGCTTTGGGACTAGCGGAGGGGGTACGCAGTATTTT
TRBJ1-2 NA NA TRBV4-2 CASSQDLSRGPGNYGYTF TGTGCCAGCAGCCAAGATCTGAGTCGGGGGCCCGGGAACTATGGCTACACCTTC
TRBJ1-2 NA NA TRBV5-6 CASSARDGRGYGYTF TGTGCCAGCAGCGCAAGGGACGGGCGGGGCTATGGCTACACCTTC
TRBJ2-3 NA NA TRBV2 CASSNTDTQYF TGTGCCAGCAGTAACACAGATACGCAGTATTTT
TRBJ2-3 NA NA TRBV2 CASSVTDTQYF TGTGCCAGCAGTGTTACAGATACGCAGTATTTT
TRBJ1-6 NA once TRBV6-5 CASRSESSYNSPLHF TGTGCCAGCAGGTCAGAGAGCTCCTATAATTCACCCCTCCACTTT
TRBJ2-7 NA once TRBV5-1 CASSLSVRTYEQYF TGCGCCAGCAGCTTGAGTGTGCGGACCTACGAGCAGTACTTC
TRBJ2-7 TRBD2 NA TRBV2 CATAGGRGDYEQYF TGTGCCACCGCTGGTGGGCGGGGGGACTACGAGCAGTACTTC
TRBJ2-7 NA NA TRBV7-9 CASSLDTTYEQYF TGTGCCAGCAGCTTGGACACCACCTACGAGCAGTACTTC
TRBJ1-6 NA NA TRBV2 CASSEEVDDSPLHF TGTGCCAGCAGTGAAGAAGTGGATGATTCACCCCTCCACTTT
TRBJ2-4 TRBD2 NA TRBV25-1 CASSETGGGFIQYF TGTGCCAGCAGTGAAACCGGCGGGGGGTTCATTCAGTACTTC
TRBJ2-2 NA NA TRBV11-3 CASSHPQRSGGRAGELFF TGTGCCAGCAGCCACCCCCAGCGGTCAGGGGGGAGGGCCGGGGAGCTGTTTTTT
TRBJ2-4 TRBD1 NA TRBV5-4 CASRRDSQGDIQYF TGTGCCAGCAGAAGGGACAGCCAAGGGGACATTCAGTACTTC
TRBJ2-3 TRBD1 NA TRBV2 CASSVKGAISSSTDTQYF TGTGCCAGCAGTGTTAAGGGGGCCATATCATCTAGCACAGATACGCAGTATTTT
TRBJ1-6 NA NA TRBV7-9 CASSETVGSPLHF TGTGCCAGCAGCGAGACAGTTGGTTCACCCCTCCACTTT
TRBJ2-7 TRBD1 NA TRBV7-2 CASSTGGEYEQYF TGTGCCAGTTCGACAGGGGGTGAATACGAGCAGTACTTC
TRBJ1-5 NA NA TRBV6-6 CASTWGGADGIPQHF TGTGCCAGCACCTGGGGGGGGGCCGACGGGATACCCCAGCATTTT
TRBJ2-2 NA NA TRBV5-4 CASSLRTTTGELFF TGTGCCAGCAGCTTGAGGACTACCACCGGGGAGCTGTTTTTT
TRBJ1-2 NA NA TRBV6-1 CASSDYGIANYGYTF TGTGCCAGCAGTGATTACGGAATAGCTAACTATGGCTACACCTTC